The present T cell receptor beta chain was sequenced within a study of T cell responses to AZD1222 COVID-19 vaccine. The V gene lost 6 bases and the J gene lost 5 bases, with 15 bases spanning the gap. The germline CDR1 and CDR2 sequences are LNHDA and SQIVND (reference sequence). The CDR3 runs 14 residues. The data were produced by immunoSEQ multiplex PCR, yet TCRdb's version contains in-frame clones alone and is incomplete. The table shows tens of thousands of clones, with around 90% occurring only once. Findings and caveats of the study: Recipients of two AZD1222 doses showed rising Spike-specific TCR breadth and depth. Nearly half of unique spike-specific TCRs reportedly avoided B.1.351 and B.1.1.7 mutated regions.

In regard to this clone: Antigen specificity is unknown.

This TCR was sampled from an adult in good health. The rearrangement links TRBV19 to TRBJ2-3; D is undetermined. The sequences come from peripheral blood, collected on day 0 of AZD1222 vaccination. In DNA, the CDR3 is TGTGCCAGTAGCCAGAGTAGGCCCAAAGATACGCAGTATTTT. Translating it yields CASSQSRPKDTQYF.